This is a list of T cell receptor beta chains from one sample in a study of OX40 agonist ivuxolimab in advanced cancers. TCRdb's copy holds only in-frame clones and misses some; the assay was immunoSEQ multiplex PCR. The sample records roughly 34,000 clones, roughly 80% being singletons. The specimen comprised CD4+ or CD8+ T cells sorted from blood, sampled in a trial of the OX40 agonist ivuxolimab. Receptors were obtained from an adult with an advanced solid tumor such as melanoma, head and neck, liver or kidney cancer. Each CDR3 is given with its conserved first and last residue. Each record gives: J gene, D gene, clone size, V gene, CDR3 DNA, CDR3 protein. The D gene is left open where the match is weak. Part of the rows lack a size; the others show once, few, many or a class for expanded clones.

TRBJ1-2 . . TRBV6-5 TGTGCCAGCAGTTACTCGGGGGTACAGGACTATGGCTACACCTTC CASSYSGVQDYGYTF
TRBJ2-1 TRBD1 . TRBV30 TGTGCCTGGAGTCCCTCGAGGACAGGGGCGGACAATGAGCAGTTCTTC CAWSPSRTGADNEQFF
TRBJ1-1 . few TRBV6-5 TGTGCCAGCAGGGGGAGCTTTAACACTGAAGCTTTCTTT CASRGSFNTEAFF
TRBJ2-2 . . TRBV2 TGTGCCAGCAGTGAGGGCGGCGCGGTGAACACCGGGGAGCTGTTTTTT CASSEGGAVNTGELFF
TRBJ1-2 . few TRBV30 TGTGCCTGGAGTGTACCCGGGACCTCGGGGGGCTACACCTTC CAWSVPGTSGGYTF
TRBJ2-1 . . TRBV10-1 TGCGCCAGCAGTGAGTTTATATCACAGGAGGGGTTCTTC CASSEFISQEGFF
TRBJ1-2 . . TRBV5-4 TGTGCCAGCAGCTCCGAAGGGGTCTATGGCTACACCTTC CASSSEGVYGYTF
TRBJ2-3 TRBD1 . TRBV5-1 TGCGCCAGCAGCTCCGGGACAGGGCTCAAGGGGCCAGATACGCAGTATTTT CASSSGTGLKGPDTQYF
TRBJ2-6 . . TRBV12-5 TGTGCTAGTGGTTTGGAGGCAGGCGGGGCCAACGTCCTGACTTTC CASGLEAGGANVLTF
TRBJ2-3 TRBD1 . TRBV2 TGTGCCAGCAGTGAAGGACAGGGCTACACAGATACGCAGTATTTT CASSEGQGYTDTQYF
TRBJ1-4 TRBD1 . TRBV6-5 TGTGCCAGCAGTTCCCGGGGAGGGGGCATTGAAAAACTGTTTTTT CASSSRGGGIEKLFF
TRBJ2-2 . . TRBV7-9 TGTGCCAGCAGCTTAGACTCCGCGATGAACACCGGGGAGCTGTTTTTT CASSLDSAMNTGELFF
TRBJ1-2 TRBD1 . TRBV10-3 TGTGCCAGCAGGCCGGGACAGATGATCTACGGCTACACCTTC CASRPGQMIYGYTF
TRBJ2-5 TRBD2 . TRBV7-9 TGTGCCAGTAGCCCAGGACTAGCGGGGGGGCTTGAGACCCAGTACTTC CASSPGLAGGLETQYF
TRBJ1-1 . . TRBV30 TGTGCCTGGAAGGGCTACCACGAAGCTTTCTTT CAWKGYHEAFF
TRBJ2-2 . . TRBV25-1 TGTGCCAGCAGTGAGAAAAAGATCGGCGCCGGGGAGCTGTTTTTT CASSEKKIGAGELFF
TRBJ2-7 TRBD1 . TRBV6-1 TGTGCCAGCAGTGGGGACAGGGGCTTACACGAGCAGTACTTC CASSGDRGLHEQYF
TRBJ2-3 TRBD1 . TRBV6-6 TGTGCCAGCAGTTACGGACAGGGGGCAGATACGCAGTATTTT CASSYGQGADTQYF
TRBJ1-1 . few TRBV5-1 TGCGCCAGCAGCTTGGTTGCCGGGGATGATTACACTGAAGCTTTCTTT CASSLVAGDDYTEAFF
TRBJ2-7 TRBD1 . TRBV5-5 TGTGCCAGCAGCCCTTGGGACAGGGCCTACGAGCAGTACTTC CASSPWDRAYEQYF
TRBJ1-5 TRBD1 . TRBV2 TGTGCCAGCAGTGAGTCAGGGGGCAGCAATCAGCCCCAGCATTTT CASSESGGSNQPQHF
TRBJ1-1 TRBD1 . TRBV7-9 TGTGCCAGCAACTTTGACAGGGCAACCACTGAAGCTTTCTTT CASNFDRATTEAFF
TRBJ2-6 TRBD1 . TRBV11-2 TGTGCCAGCAGCCCTGCTGACAGGGGAAACTCTGGGGCCAACGTCCTGACTTTC CASSPADRGNSGANVLTF
TRBJ1-1 . . TRBV14 TGTGCCAGCAGCCAAACAAAGGTGGCCGAAGCTTTCTTT CASSQTKVAEAFF
TRBJ1-6 . once TRBV10-3 TGTGCCATCAGCCCCCGGGACTACCAAAATTCACCCCTCCACTTT CAISPRDYQNSPLHF
TRBJ1-2 . . TRBV6-1 TGTGCCAGCAGTAAACAAATGACGGCGAACTATGGCTACACCTTC CASSKQMTANYGYTF
TRBJ1-4 . few TRBV19 TGTGCCAGTAAGGAGTGGGGGTCTAATGAAAAACTGTTTTTT CASKEWGSNEKLFF
TRBJ2-7 . . TRBV11-2 TGTGCCAGCAGCTTAGATTCCGGAGACTGGACCTACGAGCAGTACTTC CASSLDSGDWTYEQYF
TRBJ2-5 . . TRBV4-1 TGCGCCAGCAGCCAAGATTTTACAGGGAGGGAGACCCAGTACTTC CASSQDFTGRETQYF
TRBJ1-6 . . TRBV11-1 TGTGCCAGCAGCTTCCGGACCGATTCACCCCTCCACTTT CASSFRTDSPLHF
TRBJ1-5 . . TRBV7-8 TGTGCCAGCAGCTTAGGTGCAAGCAATCAGCCCCAGCATTTT CASSLGASNQPQHF
TRBJ2-7 . few TRBV5-6 TGTGCCAGCAGCCCGGGGGGCGGCAACTCCTACGAGCAGTACTTC CASSPGGGNSYEQYF
TRBJ2-3 . few TRBV7-9 TGTGCCAGCAGCTGGGTTCGAGGTGGAGGCACAGATACGCAGTATTTT CASSWVRGGGTDTQYF
TRBJ2-1 . . TRBV30 TGTGCCCGTGAAAAGTGGGAGCCCCGGGGACTGTTCTTC CAREKWEPRGLFF
TRBJ2-3 . . TRBV28 TGTGCCAGCAGTCGAACCACAGATACGCAGTATTTT CASSRTTDTQYF
TRBJ1-2 . . TRBV5-6 TGTGCCAGCGCGGGTCAGGGTATCGGCTACACCTTC CASAGQGIGYTF
TRBJ2-5 . . TRBV19 TGTGCCAGTAGTCCGTACAATCAAGAGACCCAGTACTTC CASSPYNQETQYF
TRBJ2-2 . . TRBV29-1 TGCAGCGTTGGGACAGTGAACACCGGGGAGCTGTTTTTT CSVGTVNTGELFF
TRBJ2-1 . . TRBV18 TGTGCCAGCTCACCCCGGAACTCCAATGAGCAGTTCTTC CASSPRNSNEQFF
TRBJ1-1 . . TRBV5-6 TGTGCCAGCAGCTTGGGACAGAAGACTGAAGCTTTCTTT CASSLGQKTEAFF
TRBJ2-7 TRBD2 . TRBV6-1 TGTGCCAGCAGTGATTCTAGCGGGGGGCCTAACGAGCAGTACTTC CASSDSSGGPNEQYF
TRBJ1-2 . . TRBV5-1 TGCGCCAGCAGCAACGGGGGCCATGGCTACACCTTC CASSNGGHGYTF
TRBJ2-1 TRBD2 . TRBV19 TGTGCCAGTAGTATATCTAGCGGGGGTATTGATGAGCAGTTCTTC CASSISSGGIDEQFF
TRBJ2-7 TRBD1 . TRBV19 TGTGCCAGTAGCCTTCGGACAGGGTTCGGCAACGAGCAGTACTTC CASSLRTGFGNEQYF
TRBJ2-2 . . TRBV29-1 TGCAGCGTTGAAATCAGGGAACCCGGGGAGCTGTTTTTT CSVEIREPGELFF